This T cell receptor (beta chain) was sequenced during a study of CD8 T cells in ankylosing spondylitis (dated by TCRdb to 2016 to 2017). Notes on the research overall: To find TCR variants linked to disease, the study profiled T cell receptor beta repertoires in ankylosing spondylitis patients and healthy donors. The whole study cohort included under 140 healthy donors and about two dozen ankylosing spondylitis patients. Peripheral blood samples were taken, and synovial fluid was additionally collected from ankylosing spondylitis patients. The study at large found these results: The disease-linked clones showed a CD8+ phenotype and occurred at relatively low frequencies in peripheral blood. The disease-linked clones were reported to be significantly enriched in matched synovial fluid samples from ankylosing spondylitis patients. Blood from ankylosing spondylitis patients appeared to be characterized by a TCR beta motif made up of eight highly homologous amino acid variants. Some TCR beta motif variants had previously been reported in synovial fluid and blood of reactive arthritis patients, which suggested common disease-initiation mechanisms.

Trimming removed 3 bases from V and 6 bases from J, leaving 15 bases between the germline ends. Via the germline V gene (reference sequence), CDR1 is SEHNR and CDR2 FQNEAQ. The CDR3 runs 14 amino acids, cysteine and valine included. Only the CDR3 region is kept as DNA, spanning 42 bases read in frame from base 1. Concerning this clonotype itself: Its antigen has not been determined. No much larger clone exists at a distance of one base, and base qualities are not known.

Sequencing was carried out with an Illumina HiSeq 2500. Quantitative 5'-RACE with molecular barcodes was the method used to prepare the TCR beta libraries. In the source study's methods: A new computational method based on a probabilistic model of VDJ rearrangement was used to identify disease-linked TCR variants. TCRdb reprocessing: public reads trimmed at Q25 with fastp, clones called with MiXCR, in-frame beta chains kept. Identical CDR3 proteins give one entry, which carries the most common genes and DNA. The V and J calls and clone size come from TCRdb's table, not from the authors' own analysis. The sample contains roughly 450,000 distinct CDR3 sequences, 20% to 30% of them found a single time. Roughly 1% of the sample belongs to the ten largest clones.

The receptor was derived from a male donor with ankylosing spondylitis. The sequence is built from TRBV7-9 and TRBJ2-7, with TRBD2 perhaps the D gene, on 5 matching bases. Sequencing was done on a sample of blood, either unsorted or a sorted T cell fraction (not recorded which). The sequenced DNA is TGTGCCAGCAGCTTGGATACTAGGCTAAGCGAGCAGTACGTC. This is translated as CASSLDTRLSEQYV.